The rows below give T cell receptor beta chains drawn from one sample of a study of OX40 agonist ivuxolimab in advanced cancers. The method was immunoSEQ multiplex PCR; TCRdb's version includes in-frame clones alone and lacks a portion of them. The profile shows some 74,000 clones, about 84% of them singletons. The material was CD4+ or CD8+ T cells sorted from blood, obtained in a trial of the OX40 agonist ivuxolimab. The receptors stem from an adult with an advanced solid tumor such as melanoma, head and neck, liver or kidney cancer. Both conserved end residues are part of each CDR3. The D gene is left open where the match is weak. Clone size is not always given. Where it is, it says once, few, many or a class for expanded clones.

TRBV9	.	TRBJ2-1	.	CASSVTYRSSYNEQFF	TGTGCCAGCAGCGTAACCTACCGGTCATCCTACAATGAGCAGTTCTTC
TRBV5-1	.	TRBJ1-4	.	CASSPLHNKGEKLFF	TGCGCCAGCAGCCCCTTACACAACAAGGGTGAAAAACTGTTTTTT
TRBV11-3	.	TRBJ2-3	TRBD2	CASSFGTSGDTDTQYF	TGTGCCAGCAGTTTCGGGACTAGCGGGGACACAGATACGCAGTATTTT
TRBV30	.	TRBJ2-1	.	CAWAEISSYNEQFF	TGTGCCTGGGCTGAGATTAGCTCCTACAATGAGCAGTTCTTC
TRBV7-8	.	TRBJ2-3	.	CASSQSKGTDTQYF	TGTGCCAGCAGCCAATCGAAGGGGACAGATACGCAGTATTTT
TRBV19	.	TRBJ1-2	.	CASSQEGRFYGYTF	TGTGCCAGTAGTCAGGAGGGGCGCTTCTATGGCTACACCTTC
TRBV19	.	TRBJ1-1	.	CASTEAPRGNTEAFF	TGTGCCAGTACCGAGGCCCCACGGGGGAACACTGAAGCTTTCTTT
TRBV5-6	.	TRBJ2-7	.	CASSLMGARYEQYF	TGTGCCAGCAGCTTAATGGGGGCGAGGTACGAGCAGTACTTC
TRBV4-1	.	TRBJ2-7	.	CASSQEQGLFYEQYF	TGCGCCAGCAGCCAAGAACAGGGTCTATTCTACGAGCAGTACTTC
TRBV18	.	TRBJ1-1	.	CASSPGKNTEAFF	TGTGCCAGCTCACCAGGGAAGAACACTGAAGCTTTCTTT
TRBV5-1	few	TRBJ1-6	.	CASSPGEGESPLHF	TGCGCCAGCAGCCCTGGGGAGGGTGAGTCACCCCTCCACTTT
TRBV30	.	TRBJ2-7	.	CAWSRGARREQYF	TGTGCCTGGAGTAGAGGGGCGCGGAGGGAGCAGTACTTC
TRBV28	.	TRBJ2-4	.	CASRPQSRDIQYF	TGTGCCAGCAGGCCGCAATCTAGGGACATTCAGTACTTC
TRBV6-1	.	TRBJ1-3	.	CASSEAAGSSSGNTIYF	TGTGCCAGCAGTGAAGCTGCGGGCTCTTCGTCTGGAAACACCATATATTTT
TRBV9	few	TRBJ1-3	TRBD1	CASSSRTGRNTIYF	TGTGCCAGCAGCTCCCGGACAGGGCGGAACACCATATATTTT
TRBV7-2	.	TRBJ1-2	.	CASSLGTGQIDGYTF	TGTGCCAGCAGCTTAGGGACCGGGCAGATCGATGGCTACACCTTC